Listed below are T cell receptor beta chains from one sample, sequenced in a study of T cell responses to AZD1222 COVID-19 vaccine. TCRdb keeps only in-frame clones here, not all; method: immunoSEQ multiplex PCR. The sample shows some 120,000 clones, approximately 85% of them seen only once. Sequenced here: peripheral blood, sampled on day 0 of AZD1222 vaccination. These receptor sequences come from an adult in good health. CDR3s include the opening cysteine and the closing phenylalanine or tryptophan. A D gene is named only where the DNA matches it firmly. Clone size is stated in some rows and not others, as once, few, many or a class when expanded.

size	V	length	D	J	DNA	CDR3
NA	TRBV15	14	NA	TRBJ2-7	TGTGCCACCAGCAGAGTTCGCAGTACCTACGAGCAGTACTTC	CATSRVRSTYEQYF
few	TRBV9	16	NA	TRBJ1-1	TGTGCCAGCAGCGTAGAGTTGTTCCTGGACAACACTGAAGCTTTCTTT	CASSVELFLDNTEAFF
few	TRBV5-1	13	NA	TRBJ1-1	TGCGCCAGCAGCAAAAACGGGGGCACTGAAGCTTTCTTT	CASSKNGGTEAFF
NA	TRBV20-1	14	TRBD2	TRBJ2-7	TGCAGTGCTAGTTGGCCTAGCGGGAGGTACGAGCAGTACTTC	CSASWPSGRYEQYF
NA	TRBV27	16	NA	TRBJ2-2	TGTGCCAGCAGTTTATCGTTACCTCAAGTCGCCGGGGAGCTGTTTTTT	CASSLSLPQVAGELFF
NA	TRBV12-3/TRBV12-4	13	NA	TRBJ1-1	TGTGCCAGCAGCCTTCGGGAGGGCACTGAAGCTTTCTTT	CASSLREGTEAFF
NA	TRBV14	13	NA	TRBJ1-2	TGTGCCAGCAGCCAAGATTACAGCTATGGCTACACCTTC	CASSQDYSYGYTF
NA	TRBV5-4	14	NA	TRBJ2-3	TGTGCCAGCCGAAAAGGCTCTAGCACAGATACGCAGTATTTT	CASRKGSSTDTQYF
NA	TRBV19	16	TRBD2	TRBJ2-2	TGTGCCAGTAGTAATAGCGGGAGGTCGAACACCGGGGAGCTGTTTTTT	CASSNSGRSNTGELFF
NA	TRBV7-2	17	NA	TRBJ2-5	TGTGCCAGCAGCTTAGGATCAACGGGGGTCGAAAAAGAGACCCAGTACTTC	CASSLGSTGVEKETQYF
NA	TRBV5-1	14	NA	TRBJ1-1	TGCGCCAGCAGCACCGGGAGGGGAAACACTGAAGCTTTCTTT	CASSTGRGNTEAFF
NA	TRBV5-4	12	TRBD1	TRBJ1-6	TGTGCCAGCAGCTTGGCCGGACAGGTACTCCACTTT	CASSLAGQVLHF
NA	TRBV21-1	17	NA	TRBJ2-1	TGTGCCAGCAGCAAAGCTCTGCCCGGTAGCTCCTACAATGAGCAGTTCTTC	CASSKALPGSSYNEQFF
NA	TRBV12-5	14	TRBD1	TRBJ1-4	TGTGCTAGTGGCGGGGACAGGGGAGAGGAAAAACTGTTTTTT	CASGGDRGEEKLFF
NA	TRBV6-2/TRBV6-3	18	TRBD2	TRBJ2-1	TGTGCCAGCAGTTACTCTACCGCTAGCGGGGGGGGGTACAATGAGCAGTTCTTC	CASSYSTASGGGYNEQFF
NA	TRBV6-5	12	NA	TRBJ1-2	TGTGCCAGCAGTTACGAGGGGCGTGGCTACACCTTC	CASSYEGRGYTF
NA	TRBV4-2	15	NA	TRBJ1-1	TGTGCCAGCAGCCCCCGCTTTGGAGGGAACACTGAAGCTTTCTTT	CASSPRFGGNTEAFF
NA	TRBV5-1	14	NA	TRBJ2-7	TGCGCCAGCAGCTTGGAACTGGGTTCCTACGAGCAGTACTTC	CASSLELGSYEQYF
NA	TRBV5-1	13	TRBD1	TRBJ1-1	TGCGCCAGCAGCCCTGGAGGGGGACAGCGTGATTTCTTT	CASSPGGGQRDFF
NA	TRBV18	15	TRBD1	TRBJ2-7	TGTGCCAGCTCACCAGGGACAGGGGGGGCCTACGAGCAGTACTTC	CASSPGTGGAYEQYF
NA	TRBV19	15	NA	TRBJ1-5	TGTGCCAGTAGTCCCGGGCCAGACTCCAATCAGCCCCAGCATTTT	CASSPGPDSNQPQHF
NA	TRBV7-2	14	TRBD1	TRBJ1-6	TGTGCCAGCAGCCCGAGGACAGGGAATTCACCCCTCCACTTT	CASSPRTGNSPLHF